These 8 T cell receptor beta chains were all obtained from the same sample, sequenced in a study of blood T cell repertoires in COVID-19. Assay used: immunoSEQ multiplex PCR; TCRdb lists only in-frame clones, some missing. The sample has around 220,000 clones; approximately 84% are singletons. Sequencing was performed on peripheral blood. The receptors derive from a man between 40 and 49 years old with active or convalescent COVID-19.

V and J are TRBV6-2 or TRBV6-3 and TRBJ2-1; 7 bases line up with TRBD1. Trimming at V came to 0 bases and at J to 6 bases, leaving 11 bases not matched to a gene. CDR1 and CDR2 from the germline V gene are MNHEY and SVGEGT. CDR3 length: 17 amino acids. The CDR3 bases are TGTGCCAGCAGTTACTCGTATTTCGGGACAGCCTTCAATGAGCAGTTCTTC. This translates into CASSYSYFGTAFNEQFF.

The chain links TRBV30 to TRBJ2-7; 12 bases map to TRBD2. With V trimmed by 2 bases and J by 4 bases, 3 bases remained unmatched. The CDR3 runs to 14 residues. Germline V gene data show CDR1 as GTSNPN and CDR2 as SVGIG (reference sequence). This CDR3 reads CAWSLAGGGYEQYF. The CDR3 nucleotides are TGTGCCTGGAGTCTAGCGGGAGGGGGGTACGAGCAGTACTTC.

The V and J genes are TRBV6-4 and TRBJ2-1; 10 bases line up with TRBD2. CDR1 is MRHNA and CDR2 is SNTAGT in the germline V gene. V lost 3 bases to trimming and J lost 7 bases; unmatched junction nucleotides: 6. This CDR3 spans 15 amino acids. CDR3 protein: CASSEEAGGANEQFF. The CDR3 DNA reads TGTGCCAGCAGTGAAGAAGCGGGGGGGGCAAATGAGCAGTTCTTC.

This chain uses TRBV28 with TRBJ2-7, with a possible D match to TRBD1 (6 bases). The germline V gene encodes CDR1 MDHEN and CDR2 SYDVKM. The germline V and J ends were trimmed by 8 bases and 5 bases, with 13 bases remaining between them. This CDR3 comprises 12 residues. DNA for the CDR3: TGTGCCAGCCGACGGGACAACCACGAGCAGTACTTC. Translating gives CASRRDNHEQYF.

The rearrangement joins TRBV5-1 to TRBJ2-1; 8 bases map to TRBD2. Germline CDR1 is SGHRS and CDR2 is YFSETQ. V dropped 1 base and J dropped 9; count of bases not matched to a gene: 3. This CDR3 comprises 13 residues. DNA of the CDR3: TGCGCCAGCAGCTTGTCGACTAGCGTTGAGCAGTTCTTC. Its protein product is CASSLSTSVEQFF.

The chain employs TRBV10-1 and TRBJ2-2; weak D call: TRBD1 (6 bases). Trimming took 6 bases from V and 4 from J, leaving 12 bases between them. This CDR3 comprises 14 residues. Germline V CDR1 and CDR2: WNHNN, SYGVQD (reference sequence). CDR3 bases: TGCGCCAGCAGACAGGGATCGAGCACCGGGGAGCTGTTTTTT. Its protein is CASRQGSSTGELFF.

Written as DNA, the CDR3 is TGTGCCAGCAGCTTGGAGGTCGGCGGGGGGGCCTCCTACGAGCAGTACTTC. It yields the protein CASSLEVGGGASYEQYF. The rearrangement joins TRBV5-4 to TRBJ2-7, with 9 bases lining up with TRBD2. The CDR3 extends over 17 amino acids. Germline V gene sequence: CDR1 SGHNT, CDR2 YYREEE (reference sequence). V lost 0 bases, J lost 0 bases, and 7 bases stayed unmatched.

The J gene is TRBJ2-2, the V gene TRBV7-3; D is possibly TRBD2 (5 bases). The CDR3 has 17 amino acids. Per germline, CDR1 SGHTA and CDR2 FQGTGA. V shed 5 bases and J shed 5 bases, with 21 bases lying between them. The chain's CDR3 is CASSPGGYLTNTGELFF. CDR3 DNA: TGTGCCAGCAGCCCCGGAGGCTATCTTACTAATACCGGGGAGCTGTTTTTT.